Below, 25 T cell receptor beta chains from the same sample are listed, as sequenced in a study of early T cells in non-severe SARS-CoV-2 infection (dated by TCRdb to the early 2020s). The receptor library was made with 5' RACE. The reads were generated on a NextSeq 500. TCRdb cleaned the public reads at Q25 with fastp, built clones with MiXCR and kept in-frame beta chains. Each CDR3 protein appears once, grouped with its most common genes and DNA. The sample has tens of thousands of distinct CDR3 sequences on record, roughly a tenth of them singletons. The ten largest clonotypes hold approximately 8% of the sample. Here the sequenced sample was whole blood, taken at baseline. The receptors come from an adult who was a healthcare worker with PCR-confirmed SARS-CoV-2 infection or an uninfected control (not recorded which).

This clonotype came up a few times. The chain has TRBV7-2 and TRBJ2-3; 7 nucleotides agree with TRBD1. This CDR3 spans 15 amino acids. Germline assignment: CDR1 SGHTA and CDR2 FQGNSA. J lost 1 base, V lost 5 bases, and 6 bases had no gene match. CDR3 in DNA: TGTGCCAGCAGCAAGAGACAGGGAGGCACAGATACGCAGTATTTT. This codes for CASSKRQGGTDTQYF.

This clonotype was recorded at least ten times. The chain's CDR3 is CASSQDNPDSTDTQYF. The DNA of the CDR3 is TGTGCCAGCAGCCAAGATAACCCAGATAGCACAGATACGCAGTATTTT. J is TRBJ2-3 and V is TRBV4-2; D is unclear. The CDR3 sequence is 16 residues long. The germline CDR1 and CDR2 sequences are LGHNA and YNFKEQ. The germline V and J ends were trimmed by 0 bases and 0 bases, with 10 bases remaining between them.

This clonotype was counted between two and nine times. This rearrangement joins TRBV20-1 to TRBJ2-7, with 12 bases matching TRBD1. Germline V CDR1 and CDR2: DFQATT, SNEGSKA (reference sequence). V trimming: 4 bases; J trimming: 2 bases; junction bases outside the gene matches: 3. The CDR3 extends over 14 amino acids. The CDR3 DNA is TGCAGTGCTAAGGGACAGGGGGCAACCTACGAGCAGTACTTC. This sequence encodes CSAKGQGATYEQYF.

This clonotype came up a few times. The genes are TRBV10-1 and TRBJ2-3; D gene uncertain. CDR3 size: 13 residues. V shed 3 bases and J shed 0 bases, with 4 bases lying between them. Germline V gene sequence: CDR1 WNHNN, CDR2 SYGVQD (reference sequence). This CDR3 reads CASSEGSTDTQYF. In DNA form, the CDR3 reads TGCGCCAGCAGTGAAGGAAGCACAGATACGCAGTATTTT.

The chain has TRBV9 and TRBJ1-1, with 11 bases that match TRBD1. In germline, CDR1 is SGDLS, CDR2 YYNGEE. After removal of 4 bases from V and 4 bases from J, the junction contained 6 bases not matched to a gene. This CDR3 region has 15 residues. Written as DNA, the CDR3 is TGTGCCAGCAGCAGAGGACAGGGGGCAAGCACTGAAGCTTTCTTT. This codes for CASSRGQGASTEAFF.

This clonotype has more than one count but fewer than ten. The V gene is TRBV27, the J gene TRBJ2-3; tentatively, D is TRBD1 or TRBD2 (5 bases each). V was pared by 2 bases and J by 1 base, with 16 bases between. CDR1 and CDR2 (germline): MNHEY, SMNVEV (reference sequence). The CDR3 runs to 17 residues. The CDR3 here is CASSLRGRGSRTDTQYF. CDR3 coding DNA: TGTGCCAGCAGTTTACGGGGCCGTGGGTCCCGCACAGATACGCAGTATTTT.

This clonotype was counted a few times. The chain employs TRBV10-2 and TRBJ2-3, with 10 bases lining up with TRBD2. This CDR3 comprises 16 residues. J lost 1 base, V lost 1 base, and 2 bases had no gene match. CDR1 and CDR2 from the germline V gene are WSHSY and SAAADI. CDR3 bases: TGCGCCAGCAGTGAGTTCACTAGCGGGGGCACAGATACGCAGTATTTT. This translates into CASSEFTSGGTDTQYF.

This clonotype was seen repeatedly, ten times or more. CDR3 sequence (DNA): TGTGCCAGCAGCCTGACAGGAAACTATGGCTACACCTTC. Residues: CASSLTGNYGYTF. This chain uses TRBV3-1 with TRBJ1-2; a possible D gene is TRBD1 (6 bases). The CDR3 extends over 13 amino acids. Per germline, CDR1 LGHDT and CDR2 YNNKEL (reference sequence). Trimming removed 4 bases at V and 2 bases at J, with 8 bases between.

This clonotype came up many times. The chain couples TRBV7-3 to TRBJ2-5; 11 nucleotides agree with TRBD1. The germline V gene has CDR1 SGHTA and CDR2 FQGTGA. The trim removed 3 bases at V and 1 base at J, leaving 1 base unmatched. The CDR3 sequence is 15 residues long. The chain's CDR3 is CASSFGQGAQETQYF. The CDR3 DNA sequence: TGTGCCAGCAGCTTTGGACAGGGGGCCCAAGAGACCCAGTACTTC.

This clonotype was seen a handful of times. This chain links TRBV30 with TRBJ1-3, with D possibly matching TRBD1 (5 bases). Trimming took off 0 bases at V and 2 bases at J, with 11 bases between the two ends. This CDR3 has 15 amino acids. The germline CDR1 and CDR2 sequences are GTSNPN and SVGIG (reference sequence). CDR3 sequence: CAWSVEQGTGNTIYF. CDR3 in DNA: TGTGCCTGGAGTGTCGAGCAGGGAACTGGAAACACCATATATTTT.

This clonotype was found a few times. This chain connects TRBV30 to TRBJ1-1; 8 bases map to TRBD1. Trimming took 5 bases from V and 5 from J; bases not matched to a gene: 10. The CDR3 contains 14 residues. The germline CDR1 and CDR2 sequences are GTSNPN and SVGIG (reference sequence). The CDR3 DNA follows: TGTGCCTGGGAGCAGGGGGCAGGAAGAACTGAAGCTTTCTTT. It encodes CAWEQGAGRTEAFF.

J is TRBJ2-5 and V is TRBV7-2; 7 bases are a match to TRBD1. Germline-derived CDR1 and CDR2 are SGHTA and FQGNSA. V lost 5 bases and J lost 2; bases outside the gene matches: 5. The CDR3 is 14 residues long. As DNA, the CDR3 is TGTGCCAGCAGCACGAGGGGACAGCAAGAGACCCAGTACTTC. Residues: CASSTRGQQETQYF.

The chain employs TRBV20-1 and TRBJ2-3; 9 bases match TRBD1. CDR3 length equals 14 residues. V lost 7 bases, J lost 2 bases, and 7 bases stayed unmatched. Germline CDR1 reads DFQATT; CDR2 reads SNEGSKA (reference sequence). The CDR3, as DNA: TGCAGTGGGAGGAACAGGGGGCCCACAGATACGCAGTATTTT. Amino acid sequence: CSGRNRGPTDTQYF.

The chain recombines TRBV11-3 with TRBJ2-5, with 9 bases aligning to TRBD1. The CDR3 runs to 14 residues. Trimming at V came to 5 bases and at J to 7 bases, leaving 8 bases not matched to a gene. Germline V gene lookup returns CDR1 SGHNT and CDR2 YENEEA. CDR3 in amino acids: CASSPGGQGRTQYF. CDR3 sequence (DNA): TGTGCCAGCAGCCCGGGAGGACAGGGGAGGACCCAGTACTTC.

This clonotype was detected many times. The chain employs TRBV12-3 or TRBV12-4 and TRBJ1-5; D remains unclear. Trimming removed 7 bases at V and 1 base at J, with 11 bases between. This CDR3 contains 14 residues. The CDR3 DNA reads TGTGCCAGCACCCGGACGGGGAGCAATCAGCCCCAGCATTTT. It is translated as CASTRTGSNQPQHF.

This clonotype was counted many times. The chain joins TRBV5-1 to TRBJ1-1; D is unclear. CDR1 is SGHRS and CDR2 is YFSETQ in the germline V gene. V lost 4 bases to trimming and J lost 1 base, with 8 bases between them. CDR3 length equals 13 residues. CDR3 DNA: TGCGCCAGCAGCCTATCACAGAACACTGAAGCTTTCTTT. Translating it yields CASSLSQNTEAFF.

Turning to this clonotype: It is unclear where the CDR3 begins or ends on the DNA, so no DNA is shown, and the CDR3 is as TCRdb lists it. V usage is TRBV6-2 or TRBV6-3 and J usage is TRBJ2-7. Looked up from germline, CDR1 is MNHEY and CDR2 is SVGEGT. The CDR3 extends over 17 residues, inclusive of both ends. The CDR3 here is CASSYSILGMGIYEQYF.

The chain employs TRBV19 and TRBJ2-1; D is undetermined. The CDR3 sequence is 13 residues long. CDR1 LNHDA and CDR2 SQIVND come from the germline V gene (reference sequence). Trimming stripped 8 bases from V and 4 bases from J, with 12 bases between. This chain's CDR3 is CASRSWEYNEQFF. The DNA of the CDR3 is TGTGCCAGTCGAAGCTGGGAATACAATGAGCAGTTCTTC. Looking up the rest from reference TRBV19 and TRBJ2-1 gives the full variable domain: DGGITQSPKYLFRKEGQNVTLSCEQNLNHDAMYWYRQDPGQGLRLIYYSQIVNDFQKGDIAEGYSVSREKKESFPLTVTSAQKNPTAFYLCASRSWEYNEQFFGPGTRLTVL.

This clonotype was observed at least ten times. CDR3 protein: CASSEAPGVLTDEQYF. The CDR3 DNA follows: TGTGCCAGCAGTGAAGCGCCAGGGGTGTTAACCGACGAGCAGTACTTC. The rearrangement links TRBV2 to TRBJ2-7, with D possibly being TRBD1 (6 bases). V was trimmed by 0 bases and J by 5 bases, leaving 17 bases between them. Germline-derived CDR1 and CDR2 are SNHLY and FYNNEI. The CDR3 contains 16 residues. Variable domain in full (rest from reference TRBV2 and TRBJ2-7): EPEVTQTPSHQVTQMGQEVILRCVPISNHLYFYWYRQILGQKVEFLVSFYNNEISEKSEIFDDQFSVERPDGSNFTLKIRSTKLEDSAMYFCASSEAPGVLTDEQYFGPGTRLTVT.

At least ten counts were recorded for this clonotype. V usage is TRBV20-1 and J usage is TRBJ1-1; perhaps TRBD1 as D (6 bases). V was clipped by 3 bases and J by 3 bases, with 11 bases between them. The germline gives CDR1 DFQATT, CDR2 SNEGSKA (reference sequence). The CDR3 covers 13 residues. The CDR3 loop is CSASRQEYTEAFF. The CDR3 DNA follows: TGCAGTGCTAGCAGACAGGAGTACACTGAAGCTTTCTTT.

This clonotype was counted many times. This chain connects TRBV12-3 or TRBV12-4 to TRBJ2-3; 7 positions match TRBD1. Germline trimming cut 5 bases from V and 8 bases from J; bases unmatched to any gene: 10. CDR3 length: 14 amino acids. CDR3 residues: CASSPGQIEGTQYF. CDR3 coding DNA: TGTGCCAGCAGTCCGGGACAGATTGAGGGTACGCAGTATTTT.

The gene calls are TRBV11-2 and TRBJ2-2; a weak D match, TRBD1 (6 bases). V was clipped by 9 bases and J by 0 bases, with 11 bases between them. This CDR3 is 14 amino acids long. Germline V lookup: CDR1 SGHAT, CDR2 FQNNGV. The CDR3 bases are TGTGCCAGTCACAGGGCTTCGAACACCGGGGAGCTGTTTTTT. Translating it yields CASHRASNTGELFF.

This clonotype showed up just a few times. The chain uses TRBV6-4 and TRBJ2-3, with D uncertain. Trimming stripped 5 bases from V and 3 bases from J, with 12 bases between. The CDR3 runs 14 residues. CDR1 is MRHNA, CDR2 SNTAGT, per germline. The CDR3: CASSSGPGTDTQYF. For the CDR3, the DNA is TGTGCCAGCAGTTCCGGACCCGGGACAGATACGCAGTATTTT.

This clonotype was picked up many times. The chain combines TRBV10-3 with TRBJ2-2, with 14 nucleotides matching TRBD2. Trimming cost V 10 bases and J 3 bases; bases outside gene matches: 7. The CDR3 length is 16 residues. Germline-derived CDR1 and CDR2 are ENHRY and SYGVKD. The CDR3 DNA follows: TGTGCCACTCGGACTAGCGGGGGGCAAGACACCGGGGAGCTGTTTTTT. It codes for CATRTSGGQDTGELFF.

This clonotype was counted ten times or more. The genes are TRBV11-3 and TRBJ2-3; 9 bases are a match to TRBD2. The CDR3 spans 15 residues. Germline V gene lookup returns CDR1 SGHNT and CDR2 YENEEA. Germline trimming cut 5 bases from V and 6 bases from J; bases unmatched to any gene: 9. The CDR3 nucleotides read TGTGCCAGCAGCACGGGACTAGCTGGCGGGGATACGCAGTATTTT. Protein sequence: CASSTGLAGGDTQYF.